Listed below are T cell receptor beta chains from one sample, sequenced in a study of shared clonotypes between healthy human individuals. TCRdb's copy holds only in-frame clones and misses some; the assay was immunoSEQ multiplex PCR. The sample holds over a million clones; 96% are singletons and the top ten take 0.95% to 1.5%. Sequenced material: naive CD4+ T cells sorted from blood. These receptors were obtained from a man aged 25-45 years in good health. The CDR3 runs from the conserved cysteine through the conserved F or W. A D gene is named only where the DNA matches it firmly. Size is stated for part of the rows, as once, few or many counts, or as a class when the clone is expanded.

CDR3 protein: CAHAGTGETQYF
CDR3 DNA: TGTGCCCACGCAGGGACCGGAGAGACCCAGTACTTC
V gene: TRBV10-3
CDR3 length: 12
J gene: TRBJ2-5
D gene: .
clone size: .

CDR3 protein: CASSSYGTHTYEQYF
CDR3 DNA: TGTGCCAGCAGTTCCTACGGGACTCACACCTACGAGCAGTACTTC
V gene: TRBV28
CDR3 length: 15
J gene: TRBJ2-7
D gene: .
clone size: .

CDR3 protein: CAISEGLAVSYEQYF
CDR3 DNA: TGTGCCATCAGTGAGGGACTAGCGGTAAGCTACGAGCAGTACTTC
V gene: TRBV10-3
CDR3 length: 15
J gene: TRBJ2-7
D gene: TRBD2
clone size: once

CDR3 protein: CASSPNPGGQETQYF
CDR3 DNA: TGTGCCAGCTCACCAAACCCAGGGGGTCAAGAGACCCAGTACTTC
V gene: TRBV18
CDR3 length: 15
J gene: TRBJ2-5
D gene: TRBD1
clone size: .

CDR3 protein: CASTFQGSGANVLTF
CDR3 DNA: TGTGCCAGCACCTTCCAGGGGTCTGGGGCCAACGTCCTGACTTTC
V gene: TRBV6-1
CDR3 length: 15
J gene: TRBJ2-6
D gene: .
clone size: .

CDR3 protein: CASTSTVNTGELFF
CDR3 DNA: TGCGCCAGCACCTCGACTGTGAACACCGGGGAGCTGTTTTTT
V gene: TRBV5-1
CDR3 length: 14
J gene: TRBJ2-2
D gene: .
clone size: .

CDR3 protein: CASSYYPGQGNTIYF
CDR3 DNA: TGTGCCAGCAGTTATTATCCGGGACAGGGAAACACCATATATTTT
V gene: TRBV28
CDR3 length: 15
J gene: TRBJ1-3
D gene: TRBD1
clone size: .

CDR3 protein: CASSLRTRQPANTGELFF
CDR3 DNA: TGTGCCAGCAGCTTAAGGACTAGACAACCTGCGAACACCGGGGAGCTGTTTTTT
V gene: TRBV7-9
CDR3 length: 18
J gene: TRBJ2-2
D gene: TRBD2
clone size: few

CDR3 protein: CASSPIAGGTTDTQYF
CDR3 DNA: TGTGCCAGCTCACCAATAGCGGGAGGTACCACAGATACGCAGTATTTT
V gene: TRBV18
CDR3 length: 16
J gene: TRBJ2-3
D gene: TRBD2
clone size: .

CDR3 protein: CASSEHTGELFF
CDR3 DNA: TGTGCCAGCAGCGAGCACACCGGGGAGCTGTTTTTT
V gene: TRBV9
CDR3 length: 12
J gene: TRBJ2-2
D gene: .
clone size: .

CDR3 protein: CASSKGGLSAYEQYF
CDR3 DNA: TGTGCCAGTAGTAAGGGGGGGCTCTCAGCCTACGAGCAGTACTTC
V gene: TRBV19
CDR3 length: 15
J gene: TRBJ2-7
D gene: .
clone size: .

CDR3 protein: CASSLLAGAHEQYF
CDR3 DNA: TGTGCCAGCAGCTTACTAGCGGGAGCCCACGAGCAGTACTTC
V gene: TRBV7-9
CDR3 length: 14
J gene: TRBJ2-7
D gene: TRBD2
clone size: .

CDR3 protein: CASSLDGAADLYTDTQYF
CDR3 DNA: TGCGCCAGCAGCTTGGACGGAGCGGCAGACCTATACACAGATACGCAGTATTTT
V gene: TRBV5-1
CDR3 length: 18
J gene: TRBJ2-3
D gene: .
clone size: .

CDR3 protein: CASSDPRGNTEAFF
CDR3 DNA: TGTGCCAGCAGTGACCCCCGGGGTAACACTGAAGCTTTCTTT
V gene: TRBV2
CDR3 length: 14
J gene: TRBJ1-1
D gene: .
clone size: .

CDR3 protein: CASSPRTDTQYF
CDR3 DNA: TGTGCCAGCAGCCCTCGCACAGATACGCAGTATTTT
V gene: TRBV27
CDR3 length: 12
J gene: TRBJ2-3
D gene: .
clone size: .

CDR3 protein: CASIQAVFRNTEAFF
CDR3 DNA: TGTGCCAGCATACAGGCCGTTTTTCGGAACACTGAAGCTTTCTTT
V gene: TRBV2
CDR3 length: 15
J gene: TRBJ1-1
D gene: .
clone size: once

CDR3 protein: CAIRDPGWTRQETQYF
CDR3 DNA: TGTGCCATCAGGGACCCGGGATGGACAAGACAAGAGACCCAGTACTTC
V gene: TRBV10-3
CDR3 length: 16
J gene: TRBJ2-5
D gene: .
clone size: .

CDR3 protein: CASSVAGTSGRDNEQFF
CDR3 DNA: TGTGCCAGCAGCGTCGCCGGGACTAGCGGGAGGGACAATGAGCAGTTCTTC
V gene: TRBV7-9
CDR3 length: 17
J gene: TRBJ2-1
D gene: TRBD2
clone size: once

CDR3 protein: CATGRDRNAYEQYF
CDR3 DNA: TGTGCCACCGGACGGGACAGGAATGCCTACGAGCAGTACTTC
V gene: TRBV2
CDR3 length: 14
J gene: TRBJ2-7
D gene: TRBD1
clone size: once

CDR3 protein: CASSYGGGTTYNEQFF
CDR3 DNA: TGTGCCAGCAGTTACGGAGGCGGGACGACCTACAATGAGCAGTTCTTC
V gene: TRBV6-5
CDR3 length: 16
J gene: TRBJ2-1
D gene: .
clone size: .

CDR3 protein: CASSSTTTAQYF
CDR3 DNA: TGTGCCAGCAGCTCTACCACTACGGCCCAGTACTTC
V gene: TRBV27
CDR3 length: 12
J gene: TRBJ2-5
D gene: .
clone size: .

CDR3 protein: CASSSRTGNTGELFF
CDR3 DNA: TGTGCCAGCAGCTCGAGGACAGGGAACACCGGGGAGCTGTTTTTT
V gene: TRBV7-6
CDR3 length: 15
J gene: TRBJ2-2
D gene: TRBD1
clone size: .

CDR3 protein: CASYGQGSVRNTEAFF
CDR3 DNA: TGTGCCAGTTACGGACAGGGGTCAGTGCGGAACACTGAAGCTTTCTTT
V gene: TRBV2
CDR3 length: 16
J gene: TRBJ1-1
D gene: TRBD1
clone size: .

CDR3 protein: CAAQGWENEQYF
CDR3 DNA: TGTGCTGCACAGGGTTGGGAGAACGAGCAGTACTTC
V gene: TRBV6-6
CDR3 length: 12
J gene: TRBJ2-7
D gene: .
clone size: .

CDR3 protein: CASSLNGFVTEAFF
CDR3 DNA: TGTGCCAGCAGCTTAAACGGATTCGTCACTGAAGCTTTCTTT
V gene: TRBV5-5
CDR3 length: 14
J gene: TRBJ1-1
D gene: .
clone size: .

CDR3 protein: CASSLVGLAGGTGELFF
CDR3 DNA: TGTGCCAGCAGCTTGGTGGGACTAGCGGGAGGTACCGGGGAGCTGTTTTTT
V gene: TRBV5-8
CDR3 length: 17
J gene: TRBJ2-2
D gene: TRBD2
clone size: .

CDR3 protein: CASSETGTSGTKVQYF
CDR3 DNA: TGTGCCAGCAGCGAAACCGGGACTAGCGGGACAAAGGTGCAGTACTTC
V gene: TRBV5-4
CDR3 length: 16
J gene: TRBJ2-7
D gene: TRBD2
clone size: .

CDR3 protein: CASSLSITDTQYF
CDR3 DNA: TGCGCCAGCAGCTTGTCTATCACAGATACGCAGTATTTT
V gene: TRBV5-1
CDR3 length: 13
J gene: TRBJ2-3
D gene: .
clone size: .

CDR3 protein: CASSRGDFSGNTIYF
CDR3 DNA: TGTGCCAGTAGCCGGGGGGACTTCTCTGGAAACACCATATATTTT
V gene: TRBV19
CDR3 length: 15
J gene: TRBJ1-3
D gene: .
clone size: .

CDR3 protein: CASSLSGSSTDTQYF
CDR3 DNA: TGCGCCAGCAGCCTTAGCGGGTCTAGCACAGATACGCAGTATTTT
V gene: TRBV5-1
CDR3 length: 15
J gene: TRBJ2-3
D gene: TRBD2
clone size: once

CDR3 protein: CSASGTSGRDYNEQFF
CDR3 DNA: TGCAGCGCCTCTGGGACTAGCGGGAGGGACTACAATGAGCAGTTCTTC
V gene: TRBV29-1
CDR3 length: 16
J gene: TRBJ2-1
D gene: TRBD2
clone size: once

CDR3 protein: CASSFLAGTDTQYF
CDR3 DNA: TGTGCCAGCAGTTTCCTAGCGGGAACAGATACGCAGTATTTT
V gene: TRBV28
CDR3 length: 14
J gene: TRBJ2-3
D gene: TRBD2
clone size: .

CDR3 protein: CASSRYGEKGETQYF
CDR3 DNA: TGTGCCAGCAGCCGGTACGGGGAAAAAGGGGAGACCCAGTACTTC
V gene: TRBV28
CDR3 length: 15
J gene: TRBJ2-5
D gene: .
clone size: .

CDR3 protein: CATSRDLVAMNTGELFF
CDR3 DNA: TGTGCCACCAGCAGAGATCTAGTAGCGATGAACACCGGGGAGCTGTTTTTT
V gene: TRBV15
CDR3 length: 17
J gene: TRBJ2-2
D gene: .
clone size: .

CDR3 protein: CASRLDRGRMYEQYF
CDR3 DNA: TGTGCCAGCAGGTTGGACAGGGGGCGCATGTACGAGCAGTACTTC
V gene: TRBV28
CDR3 length: 15
J gene: TRBJ2-7
D gene: TRBD1
clone size: .

CDR3 protein: CAWSGGGSSNEQFF
CDR3 DNA: TGTGCCTGGAGTGGGGGCGGGAGCTCGAATGAGCAGTTCTTC
V gene: TRBV30
CDR3 length: 14
J gene: TRBJ2-1
D gene: TRBD2
clone size: .

CDR3 protein: CASSLRSGQAYEQYF
CDR3 DNA: TGCGCCAGCAGCTTGCGTTCCGGACAAGCCTACGAGCAGTACTTC
V gene: TRBV5-1
CDR3 length: 15
J gene: TRBJ2-7
D gene: .
clone size: .

CDR3 protein: CASSEETGDSQPQHF
CDR3 DNA: TGTGCCAGCAGTGAAGAGACAGGGGATAGCCAGCCCCAGCATTTT
V gene: TRBV2
CDR3 length: 15
J gene: TRBJ1-5
D gene: TRBD1
clone size: .

CDR3 protein: CASLPHMDSYEQYF
CDR3 DNA: TGTGCCAGCCTGCCCCATATGGACAGTTACGAGCAGTACTTC
V gene: TRBV28
CDR3 length: 14
J gene: TRBJ2-7
D gene: .
clone size: .

CDR3 protein: CASSLGLESPYNEQFF
CDR3 DNA: TGTGCCAGCAGTCTAGGGCTCGAATCCCCCTACAATGAGCAGTTCTTC
V gene: TRBV7-9
CDR3 length: 16
J gene: TRBJ2-1
D gene: .
clone size: .

CDR3 protein: CASSFSSGANVLTF
CDR3 DNA: TGTGCCAGCAGCTTTAGCTCTGGGGCCAACGTCCTGACTTTC
V gene: TRBV5-4
CDR3 length: 14
J gene: TRBJ2-6
D gene: .
clone size: .

CDR3 protein: CASSFEAGDRAGELFF
CDR3 DNA: TGCGCCAGCAGCTTCGAAGCGGGAGATAGAGCCGGGGAGCTGTTTTTT
V gene: TRBV5-1
CDR3 length: 16
J gene: TRBJ2-2
D gene: TRBD2
clone size: .

CDR3 protein: CASRPRLAANSGANVLTF
CDR3 DNA: TGTGCCAGCAGGCCCAGACTAGCGGCAAACTCTGGGGCCAACGTCCTGACTTTC
V gene: TRBV7-9
CDR3 length: 18
J gene: TRBJ2-6
D gene: TRBD2
clone size: once

CDR3 protein: CASSFVFGTGSGNTIYF
CDR3 DNA: TGTGCCAGCAGTTTTGTTTTTGGGACAGGGTCTGGAAACACCATATATTTT
V gene: TRBV28
CDR3 length: 17
J gene: TRBJ1-3
D gene: TRBD1
clone size: .

CDR3 protein: CASSDKRESYEQYF
CDR3 DNA: TGCGCCAGCAGTGACAAGCGGGAGAGCTACGAGCAGTACTTC
V gene: TRBV10-1
CDR3 length: 14
J gene: TRBJ2-7
D gene: TRBD2
clone size: .

CDR3 protein: CASSYNGPRGYEQYF
CDR3 DNA: TGTGCCAGCAGTTACAACGGACCGCGAGGCTACGAGCAGTACTTC
V gene: TRBV6-6
CDR3 length: 15
J gene: TRBJ2-7
D gene: .
clone size: .

CDR3 protein: CASRLAGGTDTQYF
CDR3 DNA: TGTGCCAGTCGGCTAGCGGGCGGCACAGATACGCAGTATTTT
V gene: TRBV7-9
CDR3 length: 14
J gene: TRBJ2-3
D gene: TRBD2
clone size: .

CDR3 protein: CASSETFGVNQPQHF
CDR3 DNA: TGTGCCAGCAGTGAAACATTCGGGGTAAATCAGCCCCAGCATTTT
V gene: TRBV2
CDR3 length: 15
J gene: TRBJ1-5
D gene: .
clone size: .

CDR3 protein: CASTLRLATNEKLFF
CDR3 DNA: TGTGCCAGCACCTTGCGTTTGGCAACTAATGAAAAACTGTTTTTT
V gene: TRBV28
CDR3 length: 15
J gene: TRBJ1-4
D gene: .
clone size: .